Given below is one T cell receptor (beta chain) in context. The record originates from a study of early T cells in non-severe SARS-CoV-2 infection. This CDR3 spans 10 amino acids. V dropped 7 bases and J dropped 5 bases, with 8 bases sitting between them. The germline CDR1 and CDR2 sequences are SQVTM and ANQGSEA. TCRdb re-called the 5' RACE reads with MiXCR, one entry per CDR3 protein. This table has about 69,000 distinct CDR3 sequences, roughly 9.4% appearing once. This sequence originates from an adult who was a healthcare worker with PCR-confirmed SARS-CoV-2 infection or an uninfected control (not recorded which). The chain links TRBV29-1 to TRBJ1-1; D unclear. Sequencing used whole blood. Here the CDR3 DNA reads TGCAGCGCCCGGAGTACTGAAGCTTTCTTT. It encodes CSARSTEAFF.